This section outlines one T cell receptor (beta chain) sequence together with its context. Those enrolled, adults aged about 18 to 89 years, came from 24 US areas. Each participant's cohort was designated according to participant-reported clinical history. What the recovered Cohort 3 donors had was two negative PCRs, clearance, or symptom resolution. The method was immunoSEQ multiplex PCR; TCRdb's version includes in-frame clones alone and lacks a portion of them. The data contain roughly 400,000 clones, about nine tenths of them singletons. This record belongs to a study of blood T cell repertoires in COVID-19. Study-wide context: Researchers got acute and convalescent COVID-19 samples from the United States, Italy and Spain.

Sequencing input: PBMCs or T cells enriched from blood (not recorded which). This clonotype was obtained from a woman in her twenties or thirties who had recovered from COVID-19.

CDR3 sequence: CASSEFSGGAVGYHEQFF. For the CDR3, the DNA is TGCGCCAGCAGTGAGTTTAGCGGGGGGGCCGTAGGATATCATGAGCAGTTCTTC. The chain uses TRBV10-2 and TRBJ2-1; TRBD2 matches at 11 bases. The CDR3 length is 18 residues. CDR1 is WSHSY and CDR2 is SAAADI in the germline V gene. V trimming: 1 base; J trimming: 8 bases; junction bases outside the gene matches: 13.